This T cell receptor beta chain was found in a study of CD8 T cells in ankylosing spondylitis. This clonotype was counted between two and nine times. Antigen unknown. In TCRdb, the 5' RACE reads were re-called with MiXCR into one record per CDR3 protein. The sample has 300,000 to 350,000 distinct CDR3 sequences, 20% seen once. Findings and caveats of the study: A TCR beta motif made of several highly homologous variants seemed typical of ankylosing spondylitis blood. Reported data indicate significant enrichment of disease-linked clones within matched ankylosing spondylitis synovial fluid. Disease-associated clones were CD8+ and fairly uncommon in peripheral blood.

Trimming removed 4 bases at V and 1 base at J, with 15 bases between. CDR3 length equals 15 residues. CDR1 is SGHRS and CDR2 is YFSETQ in the germline V gene. The chain links TRBV5-1 to TRBJ2-7, with D possibly called TRBD1 or TRBD2 (5 bases each). The source of this sequence is a female donor with ankylosing spondylitis or in good health (not recorded which). Sample: blood, either unsorted or a sorted T cell fraction (not recorded which). CDR3 bases: TGCGCCAGCAGCCTTCCCGGGACGACTTCCTACGAGCAGTACTTC. Its translation: CASSLPGTTSYEQYF.